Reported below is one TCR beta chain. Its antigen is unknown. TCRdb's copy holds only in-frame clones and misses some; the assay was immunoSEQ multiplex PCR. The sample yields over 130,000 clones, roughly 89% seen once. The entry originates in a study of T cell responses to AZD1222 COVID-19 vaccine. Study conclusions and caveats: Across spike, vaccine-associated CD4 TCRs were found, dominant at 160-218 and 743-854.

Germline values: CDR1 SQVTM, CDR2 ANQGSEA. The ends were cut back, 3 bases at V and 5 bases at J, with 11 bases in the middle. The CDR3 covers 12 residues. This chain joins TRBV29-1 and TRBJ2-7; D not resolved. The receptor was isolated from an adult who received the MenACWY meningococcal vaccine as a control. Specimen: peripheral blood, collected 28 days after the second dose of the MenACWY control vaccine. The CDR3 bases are TGCAGCGTTGAGAAGGAGTCCCACGAGCAGTACTTC. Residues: CSVEKESHEQYF.